These 6 T cell receptor beta chains were all obtained from the same sample, sequenced in a study of cytomegalovirus exposure and HLA in healthy donors. Use of 60 Vbeta and 13 Jbeta primers characterized the PCR. Produced via immunoSEQ multiplex PCR; TCRdb's table is partial and in-frame only. The table has approximately 85,000 clones, about four fifths seen once. Material: PBMCs. The source is a man younger than 45 in good health and CMV-seronegative.

The V gene is TRBV29-1, the J gene TRBJ2-5; weak D call: TRBD1 (5 bases). V lost 0 bases and J lost 7, with 15 bases in between. The germline gives CDR1 SQVTM, CDR2 ANQGSEA. This CDR3 comprises 14 residues. CDR3 sequence (DNA): TGCAGCGTTGAAGATCTTGGTAGGGGCGGGACCCAGTACTTC. Its translation is CSVEDLGRGGTQYF.

The chain employs TRBV19 and TRBJ2-7; D is perhaps TRBD1 (6 bases). This CDR3 contains 16 residues. The germline V and J ends were trimmed by 3 bases and 0 bases, with 15 bases remaining between them. CDR1 and CDR2 from the germline V gene are LNHDA and SQIVND (reference sequence). The CDR3 is CASSIPPGTSSYEQYF. The CDR3 DNA reads TGTGCCAGTAGTATTCCTCCAGGGACAAGCTCCTACGAGCAGTACTTC.

The V gene is TRBV27, the J gene TRBJ2-4; 11 bases line up with TRBD2. In germline, CDR1 is MNHEY, CDR2 SMNVEV (reference sequence). V dropped 5 bases and J dropped 0; count of bases not matched to a gene: 12. CDR3 length: 19 amino acids. CDR3 region: CASSPLTSGATLAKNIQYF. In DNA, the CDR3 is TGTGCCAGCAGTCCCCTGACTAGCGGGGCGACACTAGCCAAAAACATTCAGTACTTC.

This chain links TRBV30 with TRBJ2-7; 7 positions match TRBD2. CDR1 and CDR2 (germline): GTSNPN, SVGIG (reference sequence). J lost 4 bases, V lost 5 bases, and 26 bases had no gene match. This CDR3 has 19 residues. For the CDR3, the DNA is TGTGCCTGGGATCCTTCTGGGCGGGAGTGGGTCTCGAATCGGTACGAGCAGTACTTC. Translating it yields CAWDPSGREWVSNRYEQYF.

The CDR3 is CASSLGVRDNEQFF. The CDR3 nucleotides read TGCGCCAGCAGCTTAGGCGTTCGGGACAATGAGCAGTTCTTC. The genes are TRBV5-1 and TRBJ2-1; no clear D. Trimming cost V 2 bases and J 5 bases, with 11 bases left between them. This CDR3 spans 14 amino acids. The germline gives CDR1 SGHRS, CDR2 YFSETQ.

In its sample, this clone was seen once. V and J are TRBV10-2 and TRBJ1-1; TRBD1 is a possible D gene (5 bases). The germline V gene has CDR1 WSHSY and CDR2 SAAADI. Trimming pared 6 bases from V and 4 bases from J, leaving 18 bases between. CDR3 size: 15 residues. The CDR3 here is CASRFGGVGSTEAFF. The CDR3 nucleotides are TGCGCCAGCAGGTTTGGGGGGGTAGGGAGCACTGAAGCTTTCTTT.